This T cell receptor (beta chain) derives from a study of cytomegalovirus exposure and HLA in healthy donors. The PCR made use of 60 Vbeta and 13 Jbeta primers. Profiling relied on immunoSEQ multiplex PCR, and the TCRdb table lists in-frame clones only, not all of them. The data hold some 150,000 clones, with about 80% observed a single time. Study-level findings and limits: In an earlier analysis, productive rearrangement rates for most beta V segments clustered near 87% or 30%.

Per the germline V gene, CDR1 is SGHRS and CDR2 is YFSETQ. The V end lost 4 bases, the J end lost 8 bases, and 15 bases lay between the germline ends. This CDR3 has 14 residues. A note on this clone: Its antigen is unknown.

The sequenced material came from PBMCs. The rearrangement links TRBV5-1 to TRBJ1-4; maybe TRBD1 (6 bases). This clonotype originated in a man aged 40-50 years in good health and CMV-seropositive. CDR3: CASSTDSRYEKLFF. The CDR3 DNA follows: TGCGCCAGCAGCACGGACAGCCGATACGAAAAACTGTTTTTT.